This T cell receptor beta chain was recovered during a study of spatial heterogeneity in lung cancer. TCRdb called the 5' RACE reads again in MiXCR, with one record for every CDR3 protein. The sample lists around 75,000 distinct CDR3 sequences, about 14% occurring once. A few counts support this clonotype. The time point here: sample taken at primary tumor resection. Whole RNA came from tumor, nontumor lung or frozen PBMC and was sequenced without being sorted. The CDR3 is 15 residues long. With 6 bases clipped from V and 3 bases from J, the junction kept 11 bases outside the gene matches. Germline CDR1 reads MNHEY; CDR2 reads SVGAGI.

The source is a male donor with early-stage non-small cell lung cancer. The starting material was PBMCs, obtained at surgery. This chain connects TRBV6-5 to TRBJ2-7; TRBD1 aligns across 7 bases. The CDR3 here is CASRLSTGSGYEQYF. In DNA, the CDR3 is TGTGCCAGCAGATTATCGACAGGGTCAGGCTACGAGCAGTACTTC.